The next 17 T cell receptor beta chains were all read from a single sample in a study of cytomegalovirus exposure and HLA in healthy donors. It was with 60 Vbeta and 13 Jbeta primers that the PCR ran. TCRdb keeps only in-frame clones here, not all; method: immunoSEQ multiplex PCR. The sample lists fewer than 200,000 clones, roughly an eighth occurring once. Specimen: PBMCs. The source of these receptors is a man in his forties or fifties in good health and CMV-seropositive.

The sample holds a few counts of this clone. This chain uses TRBV5-4 with TRBJ2-6, with TRBD1 matching 9 bases. V shed 0 bases, J shed 4 bases, and the junction held 2 bases outside the gene matches. This CDR3 region has 16 residues. Germline V gene data show CDR1 as SGHNT and CDR2 as YYREEE (reference sequence). CDR3 DNA: TGTGCCAGCAGCTTGGGGACAGGGGTCGGGGCCAACGTCCTGACTTTC. This gives the protein CASSLGTGVGANVLTF. The variable domain in full, with the rest retrieved from reference TRBV5-4 and TRBJ2-6, is ETGVTQSPTHLIKTRGQQVTLRCSSQSGHNTVSWYQQALGQGPQFIFQYYREEENGRGNFPPRFSGLQFPNYSSELNVNALELDDSALYLCASSLGTGVGANVLTFGAGSRLTVL.

This clone was counted a few times. The CDR3 reads CASSSTGVYNEQFF. As DNA, the CDR3 is TGTGCCAGCAGTTCTACGGGGGTGTACAATGAGCAGTTCTTC. This chain uses TRBV27 with TRBJ2-1; TRBD2 might be the D (6 bases). The CDR3 consists of 14 residues. Looked up from germline, CDR1 is MNHEY and CDR2 is SMNVEV (reference sequence). V lost 4 bases and J 4 bases, leaving 11 bases between the germline ends.

V usage is TRBV28 and J usage is TRBJ1-5; D call uncertain. V was trimmed by 5 bases and J by 0 bases, leaving 8 bases between them. Germline V lookup: CDR1 MDHEN, CDR2 SYDVKM. The CDR3 length is 14 residues. CDR3 region: CASSEEFSNQPQHF. Here the CDR3 DNA reads TGTGCCAGCAGTGAGGAGTTTAGCAATCAGCCCCAGCATTTT.

This clone was seen more than once but under ten times. The chain has TRBV7-9 and TRBJ1-3, with unresolved D. This CDR3 spans 16 amino acids. CDR1 SEHNR and CDR2 FQNEAQ come from the germline V gene (reference sequence). V lost 5 bases, J lost 0 bases, and 14 bases lay in between. For the CDR3, the DNA is TGTGCCAGCAGCAACCTAGGTCTGAGCTCTGGAAACACCATATATTTT. It translates to CASSNLGLSSGNTIYF.

The chain joins TRBV27 to TRBJ2-2; D perhaps matches TRBD2 (6 bases). V was cut by 5 bases and J by 0 bases, with 7 bases left in between. This CDR3 spans 14 amino acids. Germline-derived CDR1 and CDR2 are MNHEY and SMNVEV (reference sequence). The CDR3 DNA reads TGTGCCAGCAGTCCGGGGGCGAACACCGGGGAGCTGTTTTTT. Translating it yields CASSPGANTGELFF.

With respect to this clone: This sample includes further DNA sequences coding for the same CDR3. The J gene is TRBJ1-1, the V gene TRBV5-1, with D perhaps TRBD1 (6 bases). Deletions cut 4 bases from V and 6 bases from J, with 22 bases between. The V gene's germline CDR1 is SGHRS and CDR2 YFSETQ. The CDR3 consists of 16 residues. CDR3 nucleotides: TGCGCCAGCAGCCTCGCAGCCGGGCCAGGGGTCTCTGAAGCTTTCTTT. This encodes CASSLAAGPGVSEAFF. Drawing the rest from reference TRBV5-1 and TRBJ1-1, the complete variable domain is KAGVTQTPRYLIKTRGQQVTLSCSPISGHRSVSWYQQTPGQGLQFLFEYFSETQRNKGNFPGRFSGRQFSNSRSEMNVSTLELGDSALYLCASSLAAGPGVSEAFFGQGTRLTVV.

The chain joins TRBV10-3 to TRBJ2-5; D perhaps matches TRBD1 (5 bases). Germline values: CDR1 ENHRY, CDR2 SYGVKD. The CDR3 has 13 residues. V lost 4 bases and J 2 bases, leaving 8 bases between the germline ends. In DNA form, the CDR3 reads TGTGCCATCAGTGGGGGCAGACAAGAGACCCAGTACTTC. Its protein is CAISGGRQETQYF.

This clone occurred a few times. The chain combines TRBV29-1 with TRBJ2-2, with D maybe TRBD2 (6 bases). Per germline, CDR1 SQVTM and CDR2 ANQGSEA. V was shortened by 3 bases and J by 6 bases, with 11 bases between the two germline ends. This CDR3 is 13 amino acids long. The CDR3 sequence: CSVDGSVPGELFF. CDR3 coding DNA: TGCAGCGTTGACGGGAGTGTCCCCGGGGAGCTGTTTTTT.

Only a few counts were recorded for this clone. This chain joins TRBV19 and TRBJ1-5; D is possibly TRBD1 (5 bases). Deletions cut 2 bases from V and 0 bases from J, with 5 bases between. Germline assignment: CDR1 LNHDA and CDR2 SQIVND (reference sequence). CDR3 length equals 14 residues. The CDR3 DNA follows: TGTGCCAGTAGTATACAGGGTAGCAATCAGCCCCAGCATTTT. Amino acid sequence: CASSIQGSNQPQHF.

The V gene is TRBV11-3, the J gene TRBJ2-5, with 10 bases aligning to TRBD2. Looked up from germline, CDR1 is SGHNT and CDR2 is YENEEA. This CDR3 spans 17 amino acids. V shed 1 base, J shed 5 bases, and the junction held 10 bases outside the gene matches. The CDR3 coding sequence is TGTGCCAGCAGCTTAGTACTAGCGGGGCCTTTTGCGGAGACCCAGTACTTC. Translating gives CASSLVLAGPFAETQYF.

Only a few counts were recorded for this clone. The chain is built from TRBV11-3 and TRBJ2-1; possible D gene TRBD1, 7 bases. This CDR3 comprises 15 residues. V lost 4 bases and J 2 bases, leaving 12 bases between the germline ends. Germline V gene lookup returns CDR1 SGHNT and CDR2 YENEEA. CDR3 residues: CASSYPRGAYNEQFF. The DNA of the CDR3 is TGTGCCAGCAGCTACCCCAGGGGGGCCTACAATGAGCAGTTCTTC.

CDR3 sequence: CASSFTWTGNGYTF. The CDR3 DNA follows: TGTGCCAGCAGCTTCACCTGGACAGGGAATGGCTACACCTTC. This chain connects TRBV7-2 to TRBJ1-2; 8 bases agree with TRBD1. Germline V lookup: CDR1 SGHTA, CDR2 FQGNSA. This CDR3 is 14 amino acids long. J gave up 6 bases and V 3 bases, and 6 bases lay outside the gene matches.

The chain combines TRBV7-8 with TRBJ1-5; TRBD1 matches 7 bases. Losses at the gene ends were 1 base for V and 4 bases for J; bases not matched to a gene: 4. The CDR3 is made up of 15 amino acids. Germline-derived CDR1 and CDR2 are SGHVS and FQNEAQ. Written as DNA, the CDR3 is TGTGCCAGCAGCTTAGAGGGACAGCCAAATCAGCCCCAGCATTTT. Protein: CASSLEGQPNQPQHF.

This sequence joins TRBV5-1 and TRBJ2-3; D is unclear. CDR3 size: 13 residues. The V gene's germline CDR1 is SGHRS and CDR2 YFSETQ. V lost 3 bases and J 6 bases, leaving 11 bases between the germline ends. CDR3 residues: CASSSSFGDTQYF. CDR3 DNA: TGCGCCAGCAGCTCTTCTTTCGGGGATACGCAGTATTTT.

The rearrangement uses TRBV11-1 and TRBJ2-1; D remains ambiguous. Deletions cut 1 base from V and 3 bases from J, with 7 bases between. The CDR3 is made up of 14 amino acids. The V gene's germline CDR1 is SGHAT and CDR2 FQDESV (reference sequence). The CDR3 here is CASSLEPLYNEQFF. DNA for the CDR3: TGTGCCAGCAGCTTAGAACCACTCTACAATGAGCAGTTCTTC.

The sample holds a few counts of this clone. This chain joins TRBV25-1 and TRBJ2-7, with a weak D call TRBD2 (6 bases). Germline values: CDR1 MGHDK, CDR2 SYGVNS. The germline V and J ends were trimmed by 6 bases and 6 bases, with 15 bases remaining between them. The CDR3 contains 13 residues. The CDR3 DNA follows: TGTGCCAGCAGCCCCGGGGGTAGCGGCGAGCAGTACGTC. It codes for CASSPGGSGEQYV.

This clone was seen a few times. The chain links TRBV27 to TRBJ1-2; D might be TRBD1 (6 bases). V lost 0 bases and J lost 8, with 22 bases in between. There are 17 residues in the CDR3. CDR1 and CDR2 from the germline V gene are MNHEY and SMNVEV (reference sequence). The CDR3 here is CASSLSGEGHRLRGYTF. As DNA, the CDR3 is TGTGCCAGCAGTTTATCGGGCGAGGGACACCGGTTACGGGGCTACACCTTC.